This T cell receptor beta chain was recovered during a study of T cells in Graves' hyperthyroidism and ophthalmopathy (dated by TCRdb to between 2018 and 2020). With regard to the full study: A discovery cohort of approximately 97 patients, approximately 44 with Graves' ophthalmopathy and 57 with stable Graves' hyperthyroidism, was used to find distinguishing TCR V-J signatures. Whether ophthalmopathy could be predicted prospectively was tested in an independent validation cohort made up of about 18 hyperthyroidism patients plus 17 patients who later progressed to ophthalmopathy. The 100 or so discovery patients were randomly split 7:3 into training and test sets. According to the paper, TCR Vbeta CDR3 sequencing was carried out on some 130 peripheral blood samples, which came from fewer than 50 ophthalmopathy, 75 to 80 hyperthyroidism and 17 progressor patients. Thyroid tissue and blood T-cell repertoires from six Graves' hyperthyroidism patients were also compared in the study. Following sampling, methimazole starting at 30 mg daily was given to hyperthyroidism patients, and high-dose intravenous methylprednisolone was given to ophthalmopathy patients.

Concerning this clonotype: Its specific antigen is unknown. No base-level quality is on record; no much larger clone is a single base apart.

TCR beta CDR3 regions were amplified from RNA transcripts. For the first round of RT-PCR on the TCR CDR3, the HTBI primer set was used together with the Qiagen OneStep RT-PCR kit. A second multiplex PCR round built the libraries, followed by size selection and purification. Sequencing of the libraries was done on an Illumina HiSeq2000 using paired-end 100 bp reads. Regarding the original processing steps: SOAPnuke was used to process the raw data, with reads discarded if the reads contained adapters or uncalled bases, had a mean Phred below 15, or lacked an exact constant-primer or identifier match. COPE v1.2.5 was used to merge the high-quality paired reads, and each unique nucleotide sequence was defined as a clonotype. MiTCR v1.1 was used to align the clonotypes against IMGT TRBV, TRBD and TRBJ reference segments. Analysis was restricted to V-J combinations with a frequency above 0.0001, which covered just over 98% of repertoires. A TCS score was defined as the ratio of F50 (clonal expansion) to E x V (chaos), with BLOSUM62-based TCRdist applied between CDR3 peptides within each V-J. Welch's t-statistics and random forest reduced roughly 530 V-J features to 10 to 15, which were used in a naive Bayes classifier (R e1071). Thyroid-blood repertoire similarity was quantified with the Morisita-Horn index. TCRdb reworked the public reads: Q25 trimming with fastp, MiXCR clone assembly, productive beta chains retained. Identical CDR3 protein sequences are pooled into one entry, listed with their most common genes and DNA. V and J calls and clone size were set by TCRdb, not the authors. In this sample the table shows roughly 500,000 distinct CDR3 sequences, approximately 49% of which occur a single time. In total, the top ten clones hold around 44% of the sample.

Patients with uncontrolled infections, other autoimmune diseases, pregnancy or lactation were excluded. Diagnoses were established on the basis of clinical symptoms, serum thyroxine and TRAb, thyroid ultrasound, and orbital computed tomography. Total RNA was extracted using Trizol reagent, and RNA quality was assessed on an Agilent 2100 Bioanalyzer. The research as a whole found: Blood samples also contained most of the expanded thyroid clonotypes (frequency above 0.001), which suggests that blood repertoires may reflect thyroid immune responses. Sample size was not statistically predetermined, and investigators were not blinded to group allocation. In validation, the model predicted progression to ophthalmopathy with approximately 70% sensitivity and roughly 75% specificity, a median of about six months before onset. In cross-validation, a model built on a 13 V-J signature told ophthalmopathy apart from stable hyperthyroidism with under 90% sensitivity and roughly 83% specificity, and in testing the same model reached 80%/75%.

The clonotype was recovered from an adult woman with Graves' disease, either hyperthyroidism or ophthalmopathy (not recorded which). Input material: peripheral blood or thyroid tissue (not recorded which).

The CDR3 in this case is CASSTNTGGSFTYEQYF. The base sequence is TGTGCCAGCAGCACCAACACAGGGGGTTCGTTTACCTACGAGCAGTACTTC. The chain is assembled from TRBV7-9 and TRBJ2-7; 8 nucleotides in the junction match TRBD1. Unmatched junction bases come to 14, with V trimmed by 5 bases and J by 2 bases. Via the germline V gene (reference sequence), CDR1 is SEHNR and CDR2 FQNEAQ. The CDR3 has 17 amino acids, counting the end cysteine and phenylalanine. Here the CDR3 DNA is all that survives: 51 bases in frame from base 1.